This TCR beta chain was captured by sequencing in a study of blood T cell repertoires in COVID-19. As for the study in general: Whether acute or convalescent, the COVID-19 samples came from the United States, Italy and Spain. T cells, B-cell-depleted T cells, or PBMCs supplied cDNA or gDNA.

Authors' data handling: It was from reference gene primer amplification that nucleated cell counts were estimated. TCRdb's copy holds only in-frame clones and misses some; the assay was immunoSEQ multiplex PCR. V, J and clone size derive from that table, while D and trimming were established from the DNA sequence. The data show some 140,000 clones, more than 60% seen once. Specimen: peripheral blood. This clonotype was sampled from a man aged 80 or over with acute or convalescent COVID-19.

The CDR3 sequence: CSASRGLGEKLFF. The CDR3 DNA reads as TGCAGTGCTAGTAGGGGGTTGGGTGAAAAACTGTTTTTT. The rearrangement joins TRBV20-1 to TRBJ1-4; TRBD1 might be the D (6 bases). This CDR3 has 13 amino acids. CDR1 and CDR2 (germline): DFQATT, SNEGSKA (reference sequence). Trimming cost V 3 bases and J 7 bases, with 12 bases left between them.